Listed below are T cell receptor beta chains from one sample, sequenced in a study of shared clonotypes between healthy human individuals. Profiled with immunoSEQ multiplex PCR; TCRdb holds only in-frame clones, not every one. The repertoire includes about 2.4 million clones, approximately 93% of them detected once, and roughly 0.39% sits in the top ten. The sample was naive CD4+ T cells from PBMCs. The receptors derive from a man younger than 35 in good health. Some clones in this sample may be carry-over from other donors' samples. Both conserved end residues are part of each CDR3. A D gene is named only where the DNA matches it firmly. Size is omitted from some rows. Given values are once, few, many or a class for expanded clones.

TRBJ1-4	.	.	TRBV18	CASSPATTNEKLFF	TGTGCCAGCTCACCAGCGACAACTAATGAAAAACTGTTTTTT
TRBJ2-7	TRBD1	.	TRBV28	CASSPGTGIYYEQYF	TGTGCCAGCAGTCCCGGGACAGGGATATACTACGAGCAGTACTTC
TRBJ1-5	.	.	TRBV4-2	CASSWSGDDQPQHF	TGTGCCAGCAGCTGGTCAGGAGATGATCAGCCCCAGCATTTT
TRBJ1-1	TRBD1	.	TRBV9	CASSPGTGETEAFF	TGTGCCAGCAGCCCTGGGACAGGGGAGACTGAAGCTTTCTTT
TRBJ2-5	.	once	TRBV7-6	CASSLVALVETQYF	TGTGCCAGCAGCTTAGTTGCGCTAGTAGAGACCCAGTACTTC
TRBJ2-3	.	once	TRBV2	CASAGRGPTDTQYF	TGTGCCAGCGCCGGGCGGGGGCCCACAGATACGCAGTATTTT
TRBJ1-1	.	few	TRBV30	CAWSVLARTEAFF	TGTGCCTGGAGTGTATTAGCGAGGACTGAAGCTTTCTTT
TRBJ2-7	.	.	TRBV7-9	CASSLARFAYEQYF	TGTGCCAGCAGCTTAGCAAGGTTCGCCTACGAGCAGTACTTC
TRBJ1-6	.	.	TRBV18	CASSPNLNSPLHF	TGTGCCAGCTCACCAAACCTGAATTCACCCCTCCACTTT
TRBJ1-1	.	few	TRBV19	CASSIFLGNTEAFF	TGTGCCAGTAGTATTTTCTTGGGGAATACTGAAGCTTTCTTT
TRBJ2-1	TRBD2	.	TRBV5-6	CASSGLAGRYNEQFF	TGTGCCAGCAGCGGATTAGCGGGACGCTACAATGAGCAGTTCTTC